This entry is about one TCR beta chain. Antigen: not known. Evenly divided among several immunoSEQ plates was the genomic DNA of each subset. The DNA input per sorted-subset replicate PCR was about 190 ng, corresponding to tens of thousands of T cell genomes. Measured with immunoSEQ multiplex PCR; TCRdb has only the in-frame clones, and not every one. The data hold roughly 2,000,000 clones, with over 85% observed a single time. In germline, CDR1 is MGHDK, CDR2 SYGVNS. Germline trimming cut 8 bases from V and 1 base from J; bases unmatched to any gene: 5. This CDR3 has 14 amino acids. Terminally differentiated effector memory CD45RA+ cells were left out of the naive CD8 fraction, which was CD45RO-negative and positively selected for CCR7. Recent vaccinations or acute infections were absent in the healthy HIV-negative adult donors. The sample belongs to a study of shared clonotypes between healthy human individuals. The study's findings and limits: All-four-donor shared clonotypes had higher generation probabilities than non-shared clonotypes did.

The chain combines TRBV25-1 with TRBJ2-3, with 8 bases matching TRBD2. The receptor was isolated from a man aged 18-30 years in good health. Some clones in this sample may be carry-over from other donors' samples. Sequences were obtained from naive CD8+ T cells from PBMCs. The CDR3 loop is CASHPAGGTDTQYF. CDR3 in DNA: TGTGCCAGCCACCCAGCGGGGGGCACAGATACGCAGTATTTT. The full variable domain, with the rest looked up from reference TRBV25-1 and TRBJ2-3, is EADIYQTPRYLVIGTGKKITLECSQTMGHDKMYWYQQDPGMELHLIHYSYGVNSTEKGDLSSESTVSRIRTEHFPLTLESARPSHTSQYLCASHPAGGTDTQYFGPGTRLTVL.